The source of this T cell receptor beta chain is a study of blood T cell repertoires in COVID-19 (dated by TCRdb to the early 2020s). Background on the whole study: Samples from collaborators originated in the United States, Italy and Spain and spanned both the acute and convalescent phases of COVID-19. HLA class I and class II types, where available, came from metadata supplied by the sample provider rather than from assay-based typing. The material from the prospective study consisted of cDNA or gDNA derived from T cells, B-cell-depleted T cells, or PBMCs. Nearly every sample came with metadata listing a de-identified subject ID, COVID-19 status, age in years and sex. Subjects who had been exposed to COVID-19, were actively infected with it, or had recovered from it provided the deeply sampled blood TCRbeta repertoires that made up the dataset. Samples were obtained from the ongoing ImmuneRACE study (first 160 participants) and from about 1,300 subjects provided by 6 global collaborators. A freely available public database, intended as a resource for researchers studying the immune response to SARS-CoV-2, is where the repertoires were released.

The immunoSEQ Assay, a bias-controlled multiplex PCR, was used to amplify TCRbeta CDR3 regions from genomic DNA. Per the original workflow: The number of nucleated cells in each sample was estimated from the amplification of reference gene primers within the assay. To quantify the absolute abundance of each unique TCRbeta CDR3 rearrangement, sequence reads were collapsed and filtered. For each sample, productive Simpson clonality was calculated as the square root of Simpson's diversity index across productive rearrangements. Sourced from immuneACCESS, this table was stored by TCRdb with only in-frame sequences that have V and J called. A share of the clones is absent; for the studies checked, an unresolved V gene accounts for under half, and the remainder has no known explanation. V, J and clone size reflect that table, while D and trimming were determined from the DNA. In this sample the table shows 150,000 to 200,000 clones, roughly 82% of which occur a single time. Around 8% of the sample comes from the top ten.

CDR1 and CDR2 are read off the germline V gene as SGHVS and FNYEAQ. The CDR3 starts with the cysteine, ends with the phenylalanine, and has 15 residues. Only the CDR3 part of the read is kept: 45 bases, read in frame from the first base. Trimming takes 1 base off V and 4 bases off J; junction bases not matched to a gene: 0. As regards this clone: Its antigen target is currently unknown. Qualities for individual bases were not recorded, and no much larger clone is one base off.

At one collaborating source in Seattle, patients were enrolled during active infection and were followed longitudinally through the course of disease. The collaborating institutions used their own protocols to collect whole blood in K2EDTA tubes. For TCRbeta analysis, collaborator samples were shipped as frozen whole blood, as isolated PBMCs, or as DNA extracted from either sample type. Beyond this particular receptor, the publication reports: The amount of clinical and demographic metadata varied by source and participant and was provided uncurated.

The specimen sequenced was peripheral blood. The TCR sequence derives from a woman aged 55-69 years with COVID-19, enrolled during active disease. The rearranged chain carries TRBV7-6 and TRBJ2-3, with 12 bases in between that match TRBD2. The CDR3 corresponds to CASSLGLAGADTQYF. In nucleotides, the sequence is TGTGCCAGCAGCTTAGGACTAGCGGGAGCAGATACGCAGTATTTT.